This is a list of T cell receptor beta chains from one sample in a study of control samples from healthy donors and cancer patients. Here immunoSEQ multiplex PCR was the method, and the copy in TCRdb shows in-frame clones only, minus some. In the table there are about 220,000 clones, around 94% of which are singletons. Sequencing used blood. The receptor set was obtained from a man aged 45 to 65 in good health. CDR3s include the opening cysteine and the closing phenylalanine or tryptophan. D genes are given only for firm matches. Only some rows state a clone size, as once, few, many or a class for expanded clones.

CDR3aa: CASSPGLNSPLHF
CDR3nt: TGTGCCAGCAGCCCTGGGTTGAATTCACCCCTCCACTTT
d_gene: NA
abundance: NA
v_gene: TRBV11-2
j_gene: TRBJ1-6

CDR3aa: CAISESRQGVSNQPQHF
CDR3nt: TGTGCCATCAGTGAGTCAAGACAGGGGGTTAGCAATCAGCCCCAGCATTTT
d_gene: TRBD1
abundance: once
v_gene: TRBV10-3
j_gene: TRBJ1-5

CDR3aa: CASSSLATGELFF
CDR3nt: TGTGCCAGCAGCTCGTTGGCCACCGGGGAGCTGTTTTTT
d_gene: NA
abundance: NA
v_gene: TRBV5-6
j_gene: TRBJ2-2

CDR3aa: CATSTYPGQGFKDTF
CDR3nt: TGTGCCACCAGCACTTATCCGGGACAGGGGTTTAAGGACACCTTC
d_gene: TRBD1
abundance: NA
v_gene: TRBV15
j_gene: TRBJ1-2

CDR3aa: CASSELSLAGGYTF
CDR3nt: TGTGCCAGCAGTGAACTATCCCTAGCCGGTGGCTACACCTTC
d_gene: NA
abundance: once
v_gene: TRBV2
j_gene: TRBJ1-2

CDR3aa: CASSLAGGGYTEAFF
CDR3nt: TGTGCCAGCAGCTTAGCCGGGGGGGGTTACACTGAAGCTTTCTTT
d_gene: NA
abundance: NA
v_gene: TRBV7-2
j_gene: TRBJ1-1

CDR3aa: CASRKLTGGNQPQHF
CDR3nt: TGTGCCAGTAGGAAACTGACAGGGGGCAACCAGCCCCAGCATTTT
d_gene: TRBD1
abundance: NA
v_gene: TRBV19
j_gene: TRBJ1-5

CDR3aa: CASSPRTGTEAFF
CDR3nt: TGTGCCAGCAGCCCACGGACAGGGACTGAAGCTTTCTTT
d_gene: TRBD1
abundance: NA
v_gene: TRBV7-9
j_gene: TRBJ1-1

CDR3aa: CSVAGEDRQTSGYTF
CDR3nt: TGCAGCGTTGCGGGGGAGGACCGTCAAACTAGTGGCTACACCTTC
d_gene: NA
abundance: NA
v_gene: TRBV29-1
j_gene: TRBJ1-2

CDR3aa: CASSRPGGYGYTF
CDR3nt: TGTGCCAGCAGCCGACCCGGGGGCTATGGCTACACCTTC
d_gene: NA
abundance: once
v_gene: TRBV7-9
j_gene: TRBJ1-2

CDR3aa: CASSETKQGVFNNEQFF
CDR3nt: TGTGCCAGCAGCGAGACCAAACAGGGGGTGTTCAACAATGAGCAGTTCTTC
d_gene: TRBD1
abundance: NA
v_gene: TRBV7-2
j_gene: TRBJ2-1

CDR3aa: CASSQGQLNTEAFF
CDR3nt: TGTGCCAGCAGCCAAGGACAGCTGAACACTGAAGCTTTCTTT
d_gene: NA
abundance: NA
v_gene: TRBV3-1/TRBV3-2
j_gene: TRBJ1-1

CDR3aa: CASSQDTPGRGDTQYF
CDR3nt: TGCGCCAGCAGCCAAGATACTCCGGGCAGGGGAGATACGCAGTATTTT
d_gene: NA
abundance: NA
v_gene: TRBV4-3
j_gene: TRBJ2-3

CDR3aa: CASKVAGGTNEQFF
CDR3nt: TGTGCCAGTAAAGTAGCGGGGGGGACCAATGAGCAGTTCTTC
d_gene: TRBD2
abundance: NA
v_gene: TRBV6-5
j_gene: TRBJ2-1

CDR3aa: CASSQLGAPTYNEQFF
CDR3nt: TGTGCCAGCAGCCAACTTGGTGCGCCCACTTACAATGAGCAGTTCTTC
d_gene: NA
abundance: NA
v_gene: TRBV3-1/TRBV3-2
j_gene: TRBJ2-1

CDR3aa: CASSQGGGNQPQHF
CDR3nt: TGTGCCAGCAGCCAGGGGGGGGGCAATCAGCCCCAGCATTTT
d_gene: NA
abundance: NA
v_gene: TRBV3-1/TRBV3-2
j_gene: TRBJ1-5

CDR3aa: CASSPTRGQDRNYGYTF
CDR3nt: TGCGCCAGCAGCCCAACACGAGGACAAGATCGAAACTATGGCTACACCTTC
d_gene: NA
abundance: NA
v_gene: TRBV4-1
j_gene: TRBJ1-2

CDR3aa: CASSPTGFDGYTF
CDR3nt: TGTGCCAGCAGCCCGACAGGGTTCGATGGCTACACCTTC
d_gene: TRBD1
abundance: NA
v_gene: TRBV27
j_gene: TRBJ1-2

CDR3aa: CASSIVRPDRGSLNIQYF
CDR3nt: TGTGCCAGTAGTATAGTTCGACCGGACAGGGGATCGCTAAACATTCAGTACTTC
d_gene: TRBD1
abundance: NA
v_gene: TRBV19
j_gene: TRBJ2-4

CDR3aa: CASSKGSSGTGGEQYF
CDR3nt: TGTGCCAGCAGCAAAGGGTCGAGTGGGACCGGGGGCGAGCAGTACTTC
d_gene: NA
abundance: NA
v_gene: TRBV7-9
j_gene: TRBJ2-7

CDR3aa: CASSYAGNNSPLHF
CDR3nt: TGTGCCAGCAGTTACGCAGGGAATAATTCACCCCTCCACTTT
d_gene: NA
abundance: few
v_gene: TRBV6-5
j_gene: TRBJ1-6

CDR3aa: CASSLMIGGETQYF
CDR3nt: TGTGCCAGCAGCTTAATGATTGGAGGTGAGACCCAGTACTTC
d_gene: NA
abundance: NA
v_gene: TRBV7-2
j_gene: TRBJ2-5

CDR3aa: CASSPDWDEQFF
CDR3nt: TGTGCCAGCAGCCCTGACTGGGATGAGCAGTTCTTC
d_gene: NA
abundance: NA
v_gene: TRBV11-2
j_gene: TRBJ2-1

CDR3aa: CASSFRQGVYNSPLHF
CDR3nt: TGTGCCAGCAGCTTCCGGCAGGGGGTGTATAATTCACCCCTCCACTTT
d_gene: TRBD1
abundance: NA
v_gene: TRBV7-2
j_gene: TRBJ1-6

CDR3aa: CAGGGAETQYF
CDR3nt: TGCGCGGGGGGGGGCGCAGAGACCCAGTACTTC
d_gene: TRBD2
abundance: NA
v_gene: TRBV27
j_gene: TRBJ2-5

CDR3aa: CASSKDRVDTEAFF
CDR3nt: TGTGCCAGCAGCAAGGACAGGGTGGACACTGAAGCTTTCTTT
d_gene: TRBD1
abundance: NA
v_gene: TRBV7-3
j_gene: TRBJ1-1

CDR3aa: CATGRPRGSTNEKLFF
CDR3nt: TGTGCCACCGGCAGACCCCGGGGGTCGACTAATGAAAAACTGTTTTTT
d_gene: NA
abundance: once
v_gene: TRBV19
j_gene: TRBJ1-4

CDR3aa: CASSYGGSSNQPQHF
CDR3nt: TGTGCCAGCAGTTACGGGGGATCCAGCAATCAGCCCCAGCATTTT
d_gene: NA
abundance: NA
v_gene: TRBV6-5
j_gene: TRBJ1-5

CDR3aa: CASRPFQGGAFF
CDR3nt: TGTGCCAGCAGACCTTTTCAGGGGGGAGCTTTCTTT
d_gene: TRBD1
abundance: NA
v_gene: TRBV12-3/TRBV12-4
j_gene: TRBJ1-1

CDR3aa: CASSSVPVRNTIYF
CDR3nt: TGTGCCAGCAGCTCAGTACCCGTAAGAAACACCATATATTTT
d_gene: NA
abundance: NA
v_gene: TRBV7-9
j_gene: TRBJ1-3

CDR3aa: CASSLVMVAGTDTQYF
CDR3nt: TGCGCCAGCAGCTTGGTGATGGTAGCGGGCACAGATACGCAGTATTTT
d_gene: NA
abundance: NA
v_gene: TRBV5-1
j_gene: TRBJ2-3

CDR3aa: CASRGGGIDEQFF
CDR3nt: TGTGCCAGCAGAGGCGGGGGGATAGATGAGCAGTTCTTC
d_gene: TRBD2
abundance: once
v_gene: TRBV6-4
j_gene: TRBJ2-1

CDR3aa: CASSEQGAANQPQHF
CDR3nt: TGTGCCAGCAGTGAGCAGGGGGCCGCCAATCAGCCCCAGCATTTT
d_gene: TRBD1
abundance: NA
v_gene: TRBV6-1
j_gene: TRBJ1-5

CDR3aa: CATNLESGNTIYF
CDR3nt: TGTGCCACCAATTTAGAGTCTGGAAACACCATATATTTT
d_gene: NA
abundance: NA
v_gene: TRBV28
j_gene: TRBJ1-3

CDR3aa: CASSQDLTGLNQPQHF
CDR3nt: TGTGCCAGCAGCCAAGATCTAACGGGGCTTAATCAGCCCCAGCATTTT
d_gene: NA
abundance: once
v_gene: TRBV3-1/TRBV3-2
j_gene: TRBJ1-5

CDR3aa: CASSQDPQLPYDLHF
CDR3nt: TGCGCCAGCAGCCAAGATCCACAGCTCCCTTATGACCTCCACTTT
d_gene: NA
abundance: NA
v_gene: TRBV4-1
j_gene: TRBJ1-6

CDR3aa: CASSEGESQPQHF
CDR3nt: TGTGCCAGCAGTGAAGGGGAGAGTCAGCCCCAGCATTTT
d_gene: NA
abundance: NA
v_gene: TRBV6-4
j_gene: TRBJ1-5

CDR3aa: CASNWGFYTF
CDR3nt: TGTGCCAGCAATTGGGGGTTCTACACCTTC
d_gene: NA
abundance: once
v_gene: TRBV6-5
j_gene: TRBJ1-2

CDR3aa: CASSPPQGSSGNTIYF
CDR3nt: TGTGCCAGCAGTCCTCCCCAGGGGTCCTCTGGAAACACCATATATTTT
d_gene: NA
abundance: NA
v_gene: TRBV28
j_gene: TRBJ1-3

CDR3aa: CASSSTSGGPHEQFF
CDR3nt: TGTGCCAGCAGCTCGACTAGCGGGGGGCCCCATGAGCAGTTCTTC
d_gene: TRBD2
abundance: NA
v_gene: TRBV3-1/TRBV3-2
j_gene: TRBJ2-1

CDR3aa: CASRSGTSDSGELFF
CDR3nt: TGTGCCAGCCGGTCCGGGACTAGCGATTCCGGGGAGCTGTTTTTT
d_gene: TRBD2
abundance: NA
v_gene: TRBV6-5
j_gene: TRBJ2-2

CDR3aa: CASSPGTDWLADTQYF
CDR3nt: TGCGCCAGCAGCCCAGGGACAGATTGGCTGGCAGATACGCAGTATTTT
d_gene: TRBD1
abundance: NA
v_gene: TRBV5-1
j_gene: TRBJ2-3

CDR3aa: CASSSTGTGHETQYF
CDR3nt: TGCGCCAGCAGCTCGACCGGGACAGGGCACGAGACCCAGTACTTC
d_gene: TRBD1
abundance: NA
v_gene: TRBV5-1
j_gene: TRBJ2-5

CDR3aa: CASSVNPTEAFF
CDR3nt: TGCGCCAGCAGCGTCAATCCCACTGAAGCTTTCTTT
d_gene: NA
abundance: NA
v_gene: TRBV4-3
j_gene: TRBJ1-1

CDR3aa: CASSLLTSHSPLHF
CDR3nt: TGCGCCAGCAGTTTACTGACTTCTCATTCACCCCTCCACTTT
d_gene: NA
abundance: NA
v_gene: TRBV23-1
j_gene: TRBJ1-6

CDR3aa: CASSLSRGASGGYTF
CDR3nt: TGTGCCAGCAGCTTATCTAGGGGGGCATCCGGTGGCTACACCTTC
d_gene: NA
abundance: NA
v_gene: TRBV7-2
j_gene: TRBJ1-2

CDR3aa: CASSVASSSYNSPLHF
CDR3nt: TGTGCCAGCAGCGTAGCTTCTTCCTCCTATAATTCACCCCTCCACTTT
d_gene: NA
abundance: NA
v_gene: TRBV9
j_gene: TRBJ1-6

CDR3aa: CASSIDPKPQHF
CDR3nt: TGTGCCAGTAGTATAGATCCCAAGCCCCAGCATTTT
d_gene: NA
abundance: NA
v_gene: TRBV19
j_gene: TRBJ1-5

CDR3aa: CASSQDWASGAGELFF
CDR3nt: TGCGCCAGCAGCCAAGATTGGGCTAGCGGTGCCGGGGAGCTGTTTTTT
d_gene: TRBD2
abundance: NA
v_gene: TRBV4-3
j_gene: TRBJ2-2

CDR3aa: CASSQRQGATDTQYF
CDR3nt: TGTGCCAGCAGCCAGCGGCAGGGGGCCACAGATACGCAGTATTTT
d_gene: TRBD1
abundance: NA
v_gene: TRBV3-1/TRBV3-2
j_gene: TRBJ2-3

CDR3aa: CASSTLRGPYEQYF
CDR3nt: TGTGCCAGCAGTACACTTAGGGGTCCCTACGAGCAGTACTTC
d_gene: NA
abundance: NA
v_gene: TRBV11-2
j_gene: TRBJ2-7

CDR3aa: CASSVGSGGGTEAFF
CDR3nt: TGTGCCAGCAGCGTAGGTTCAGGGGGCGGCACTGAAGCTTTCTTT
d_gene: TRBD1
abundance: NA
v_gene: TRBV9
j_gene: TRBJ1-1

CDR3aa: CASSLRGATNEKLFF
CDR3nt: TGTGCCAGCAGTTTACGGGGTGCAACTAATGAAAAACTGTTTTTT
d_gene: NA
abundance: once
v_gene: TRBV28
j_gene: TRBJ1-4